This TCR beta chain was observed in a study of T-cell reconstitution after alpha-beta-depleted transplantation in children. Overall study findings and caveats: One year post-transplant, T-cell counts and diversity were largely derived from T cells produced anew. From surviving recipient T cells and thymic progenitors came the high day-60 TCRbeta diversity observed in some patients. Several hundred graft clones that had expanded were reportedly the source of alpha-beta T cells about two months after transplant.

The V end was cut by 6 bases, the J end by 0 bases, with 9 bases between. This CDR3 contains 13 residues. Per germline, CDR1 MNHEY and CDR2 SVGEGT. Preparation of the TCRbeta library used unique molecular identifiers. TCRdb re-called the PCR reads with MiXCR, one entry per CDR3 protein. The sample records fewer than 550,000 distinct CDR3 sequences, over 9.5% being singletons. Points on this clonotype: Antigen specificity is unknown.

This receptor was taken from a female patient aged 2-9 years who had a stem cell transplant for aplastic anemia, so the T cells may come from the graft donor. The J gene is TRBJ2-7, the V gene TRBV6-2 or TRBV6-3; D is unclear. The starting material was PBMCs, mostly from graft donor cells, obtained 180 days after TCRalphabeta/CD19-depleted stem cell transplant. The CDR3 is CASRSLSSYEQYV. The CDR3 DNA sequence: TGTGCCAGCAGGTCACTCAGCTCCTACGAGCAGTACGTC.